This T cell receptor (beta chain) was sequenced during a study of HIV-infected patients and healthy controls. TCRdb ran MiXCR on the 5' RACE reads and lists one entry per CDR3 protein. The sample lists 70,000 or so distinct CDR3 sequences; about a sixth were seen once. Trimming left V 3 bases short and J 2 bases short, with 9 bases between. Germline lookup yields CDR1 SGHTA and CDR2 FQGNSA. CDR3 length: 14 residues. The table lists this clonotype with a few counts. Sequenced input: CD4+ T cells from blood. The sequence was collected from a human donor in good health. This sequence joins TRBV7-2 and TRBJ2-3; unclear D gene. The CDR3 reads CASSFNRNTDTQYF. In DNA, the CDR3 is TGTGCCAGCAGCTTCAACCGCAACACAGATACGCAGTATTTT.